The 26 T cell receptor beta chains below were found in one sample sequenced in a study of T-cell reconstitution after alpha-beta-depleted transplantation in children. Preparation of the TCRbeta library was carried out with unique molecular identifiers. MiXCR, run by TCRdb on the PCR reads, gives a single entry per CDR3 protein. The data show some 400,000 distinct CDR3 sequences, about a fifth seen once. The sequencing used PBMCs from the stem cell graft donor, collected from the stem cell graft. Every receptor here comes from a human donor who donated a stem cell graft to a child with acute myeloid leukemia.

The rearrangement links TRBV2 to TRBJ1-1, with a weak D call TRBD1 (5 bases). Germline CDR1 is SNHLY and CDR2 is FYNNEI. The length of the CDR3 is 14 residues. Trimming removed 2 bases at V and 3 bases at J, with 10 bases between. The CDR3 loop is CASSESGGDTEAFF. DNA of the CDR3: TGTGCCAGCAGTGAAAGTGGGGGGGACACTGAAGCTTTCTTT.

This clonotype was found many times. The chain joins TRBV29-1 to TRBJ2-6; no clear D gene. Trimming stripped 1 base from V and 10 bases from J, with 8 bases between. Germline V gene sequence: CDR1 SQVTM, CDR2 ANQGSEA. This CDR3 contains 12 residues. The CDR3 spells CSVEGQANVLTF. As DNA, the CDR3 is TGCAGCGTTGAAGGACAAGCGAACGTCCTGACTTTC.

The CDR3 sequence: CSARDMGLAGGDEQFF. Written as DNA, the CDR3 is TGCAGTGCTAGAGATATGGGACTAGCGGGAGGTGATGAGCAGTTCTTC. The chain links TRBV20-1 to TRBJ2-1; TRBD2 agrees at 15 bases. Germline V gene lookup returns CDR1 DFQATT and CDR2 SNEGSKA (reference sequence). The CDR3 sequence is 16 residues long. The V gene end was trimmed by 0 bases and the J gene end by 8 bases; junction bases not matched to a gene: 5.

This clonotype was observed many times. The chain recombines TRBV15 with TRBJ2-1; the D is unclear. Germline CDR1 LNHNV, CDR2 YYDKDF (reference sequence). The length of the CDR3 is 13 residues. The V end was cut by 5 bases, the J end by 7 bases, with 12 bases between. The DNA of the CDR3 is TGTGCCACCAGCGGTCCACTTGGGAATGAGCAGTTCTTC. Amino acid sequence: CATSGPLGNEQFF.

The V and J genes are TRBV11-1 and TRBJ2-1; 8 bases are shared with TRBD2. Per germline, CDR1 SGHAT and CDR2 FQDESV (reference sequence). This CDR3 comprises 15 residues. V was clipped by 5 bases and J by 2 bases; unmatched bases: 5. CDR3 loop: CASSVSGSTYNEQFF. The CDR3 DNA sequence: TGTGCCAGCAGCGTCAGCGGGAGTACCTACAATGAGCAGTTCTTC.

The chain joins TRBV15 to TRBJ2-6; maybe TRBD2 (5 bases). Germline V gene data show CDR1 as LNHNV and CDR2 as YYDKDF (reference sequence). V was pared by 6 bases and J by 3 bases, with 9 bases between. The CDR3 covers 14 residues. The CDR3: CATRLGSGANVLTF. CDR3 coding DNA: TGTGCCACCAGATTGGGGAGTGGGGCCAACGTCCTGACTTTC.

In its sample, this clonotype was seen a few times. The chain links TRBV7-8 to TRBJ1-1; no clear D. The germline V gene has CDR1 SGHVS and CDR2 FQNEAQ. The CDR3 runs to 15 residues. V was trimmed by 1 base and J by 5 bases, leaving 14 bases between them. In DNA form, the CDR3 reads TGTGCCAGCAGCTTAGTCTCAGATGGGGTAACTGAAGCTTTCTTT. This gives the protein CASSLVSDGVTEAFF.

This clonotype was found a few times. The rearrangement joins TRBV6-1 to TRBJ2-7, with 8 positions matching TRBD1. Germline lookup yields CDR1 MNHNS and CDR2 SASEGT. The CDR3 length is 13 residues. V was clipped by 7 bases and J by 2 bases; unmatched bases: 4. The CDR3, as DNA: TGTGCCAGCAAGATGACAGGGGCCTACGAGCAGTACTTC. It is translated as CASKMTGAYEQYF.

The rearrangement uses TRBV20-1 and TRBJ2-1; D unclear. Per germline, CDR1 DFQATT and CDR2 SNEGSKA (reference sequence). Trimming took 1 base from V and 9 from J, leaving 13 bases between them. This CDR3 is built from 13 residues. The chain's CDR3 is CSARGWQAGEQFF. CDR3 DNA sequence: TGCAGTGCTAGAGGGTGGCAGGCAGGTGAGCAGTTCTTC.

The chain uses TRBV10-2 and TRBJ2-1, with D maybe TRBD2 (6 bases). Germline V lookup: CDR1 WSHSY, CDR2 SAAADI. CDR3 length equals 15 residues. V lost 7 bases, J lost 1 base, and 14 bases lay in between. CDR3 residues: CASTFGAGSYNEQFF. The CDR3 nucleotides read TGCGCCAGCACATTCGGCGCGGGATCCTACAATGAGCAGTTCTTC.

The table lists this clonotype with a few counts. The chain has TRBV4-2 and TRBJ2-3; D may match TRBD1 or TRBD2 (5 bases each). CDR3 length equals 17 residues. CDR1 and CDR2 from the germline V gene are LGHNA and YNFKEQ. The V end was cut by 2 bases, the J end by 4 bases, with 19 bases between. CDR3 protein: CASSQPGLGVRPDTQYF. The CDR3 DNA sequence: TGTGCCAGCAGCCAACCCGGACTGGGGGTTAGGCCAGATACGCAGTATTTT.

This clonotype was counted ten times or more. The chain uses TRBV12-3 or TRBV12-4 and TRBJ1-2; TRBD1 might be the D (6 bases). V lost 2 bases to trimming and J lost 8 bases, with 21 bases between them. The CDR3 has 16 amino acids. CDR3: CASSLPTTGRIGGYTF. Here the CDR3 DNA reads TGTGCCAGCAGTTTACCAACCACAGGGCGGATTGGGGGCTACACCTTC.

This clonotype was detected a few times. The CDR3: CASNPRGINTEAFF. The CDR3 DNA reads as TGTGCCAGCAACCCTCGGGGCATAAACACTGAAGCTTTCTTT. The rearrangement links TRBV6-1 to TRBJ1-1; the D gene is possibly TRBD1 (5 bases). The CDR3 totals 14 residues. Trimming left V 7 bases short and J 2 bases short, with 14 bases between. The germline V gene has CDR1 MNHNS and CDR2 SASEGT.

This clonotype has ten or more counts. The V and J genes are TRBV5-1 and TRBJ1-1; 7 bases map to TRBD1. Germline values: CDR1 SGHRS, CDR2 YFSETQ. V was pared by 0 bases and J by 3 bases, with 2 bases of the junction left unmatched. The CDR3 has 14 residues. The CDR3 region has the DNA TGCGCCAGCAGCTTGGATACAGGGGACACTGAAGCTTTCTTT. It encodes CASSLDTGDTEAFF. Filled out from reference TRBV5-1 and TRBJ1-1, the complete variable domain reads KAGVTQTPRYLIKTRGQQVTLSCSPISGHRSVSWYQQTPGQGLQFLFEYFSETQRNKGNFPGRFSGRQFSNSRSEMNVSTLELGDSALYLCASSLDTGDTEAFFGQGTRLTVV.

The rearrangement links TRBV20-1 to TRBJ1-4; D uncertain. Germline values: CDR1 DFQATT, CDR2 SNEGSKA (reference sequence). The CDR3 loop spans 15 amino acids. Trimming left V 3 bases short and J 0 bases short, with 11 bases between. The CDR3 spells CSASSLVATNEKLFF. The CDR3 DNA reads as TGCAGTGCTAGTTCTCTCGTCGCAACTAATGAAAAACTGTTTTTT.

This clonotype was picked up one time. J is TRBJ1-2 and V is TRBV5-1; D perhaps matches TRBD1 (5 bases). This CDR3 has 16 amino acids. Germline V gene data show CDR1 as SGHRS and CDR2 as YFSETQ. V lost 2 bases to trimming and J lost 8 bases, with 22 bases between them. This chain's CDR3 is CASSFREDLKRGGYTF. CDR3 DNA sequence: TGCGCCAGCAGCTTCCGCGAGGACCTTAAAAGGGGCGGCTACACCTTC.

The J gene is TRBJ2-1, the V gene TRBV14; 12 bases line up with TRBD2. This CDR3 spans 20 amino acids. V was clipped by 6 bases and J by 0 bases; unmatched bases: 15. In germline, CDR1 is SGHDN, CDR2 FVKESK. CDR3 protein: CASSPGLAGRLGGSYNEQFF. The DNA for the CDR3 is TGTGCCAGCAGTCCGGGACTAGCGGGTCGTCTGGGGGGCTCCTACAATGAGCAGTTCTTC.

The CDR3 nucleotides are TGTGCCAGCACCACGACAGGGATCGGCGGCTACACCTTC. Its protein product is CASTTTGIGGYTF. This chain connects TRBV12-3 or TRBV12-4 to TRBJ1-2, with TRBD1 identical over 7 bases. With V trimmed by 7 bases and J by 8 bases, 10 bases remained unmatched. The CDR3 loop spans 13 amino acids.

This clonotype was counted between two and nine times. The chain combines TRBV20-1 with TRBJ2-3, with D possibly matching TRBD2 (5 bases). CDR1 and CDR2 (germline): DFQATT, SNEGSKA (reference sequence). V was shortened by 3 bases and J by 1 base, with 14 bases between the two germline ends. This CDR3 comprises 15 residues. CDR3 DNA sequence: TGCAGTGCTAGTCAAGCGGAATGGGGCACAGATACGCAGTATTTT. It yields the protein CSASQAEWGTDTQYF.

This clonotype was detected ten times or more. The rearrangement joins TRBV10-2 to TRBJ2-7; 9 positions match TRBD1. This CDR3 contains 14 residues. The germline CDR1 and CDR2 sequences are WSHSY and SAAADI. V shed 2 bases, J shed 3 bases, and the junction held 2 bases outside the gene matches. The DNA of the CDR3 is TGCGCCAGCAGTGAGACAGGGGGCTACTACGAGCAGTACTTC. This codes for CASSETGGYYEQYF.

This clonotype was detected ten times or more. The chain uses TRBV27 and TRBJ2-7; TRBD1 matches 9 bases. This CDR3 has 15 residues. After removal of 5 bases from V and 4 bases from J, the junction contained 9 bases not matched to a gene. Germline V lookup: CDR1 MNHEY, CDR2 SMNVEV (reference sequence). The CDR3 spells CASSPYRGQGYEQYF. Here the CDR3 DNA reads TGTGCCAGCAGTCCATACAGGGGGCAAGGGTACGAGCAGTACTTC.

The rearrangement joins TRBV7-9 to TRBJ1-5, with D unresolved. The CDR3 extends over 12 amino acids. CDR1 and CDR2 from the germline V gene are SEHNR and FQNEAQ (reference sequence). The ends were cut back, 3 bases at V and 5 bases at J, with 5 bases in the middle. The CDR3 nucleotides are TGTGCCAGCAGCTTTTGGGATCAGCCCCAGCATTTT. It codes for CASSFWDQPQHF.

The chain links TRBV6-5 to TRBJ1-1, with a tentative D call TRBD1 (5 bases). Trimming pared 3 bases from V and 3 bases from J, leaving 14 bases between. CDR1 and CDR2 (germline): MNHEY, SVGAGI. The CDR3 is 15 amino acids. CDR3 residues: CASSYSTETYTEAFF. The CDR3 nucleotides are TGTGCCAGCAGTTATTCGACAGAGACGTACACTGAAGCTTTCTTT.

The chain combines TRBV28 with TRBJ2-7; D remains ambiguous. This CDR3 has 14 amino acids. CDR1 is MDHEN and CDR2 is SYDVKM in the germline V gene. V was cut by 5 bases and J by 6 bases, with 17 bases left in between. CDR3 in amino acids: CASSLRLGQSEQYF. The CDR3 bases are TGTGCCAGCAGTCTCCGATTAGGGCAGTCCGAGCAGTACTTC.

This clonotype was observed a few times. The chain couples TRBV30 to TRBJ2-6; D is unresolved. Trimming left V 0 bases short and J 2 bases short, with 2 bases between. Germline CDR1 GTSNPN, CDR2 SVGIG (reference sequence). CDR3 length: 13 amino acids. This CDR3 is CAWSVPGANVLTF. In DNA, the CDR3 is TGTGCCTGGAGTGTGCCTGGGGCCAACGTCCTGACTTTC.

This clonotype was counted at least ten times. This chain joins TRBV20-1 and TRBJ2-7, with D possibly being TRBD1 (6 bases). V was clipped by 7 bases and J by 2 bases, with 12 bases between them. CDR3 size: 12 residues. Germline CDR1 and CDR2: DFQATT and SNEGSKA (reference sequence). CDR3 sequence (DNA): TGCAGTGGGCGCGAGGGGGCCTACGAGCAGTACTTC. Translation gives CSGREGAYEQYF.